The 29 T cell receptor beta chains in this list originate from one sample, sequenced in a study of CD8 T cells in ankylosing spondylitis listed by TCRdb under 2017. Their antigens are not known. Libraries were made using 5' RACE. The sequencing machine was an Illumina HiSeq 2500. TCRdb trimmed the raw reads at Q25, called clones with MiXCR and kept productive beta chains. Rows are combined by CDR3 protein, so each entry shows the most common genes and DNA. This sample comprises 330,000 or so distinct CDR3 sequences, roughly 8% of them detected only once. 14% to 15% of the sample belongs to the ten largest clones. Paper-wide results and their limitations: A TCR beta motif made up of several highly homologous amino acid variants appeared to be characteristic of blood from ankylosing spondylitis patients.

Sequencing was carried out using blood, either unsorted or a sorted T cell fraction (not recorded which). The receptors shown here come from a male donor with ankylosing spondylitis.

CDR3 sequence: CASSSGFSGSTDTQYF. The CDR3 coding sequence is TGTGCCAGCAGCTCCGGTTTTAGCGGGAGTACAGATACGCAGTATTTT. This chain joins TRBV7-2 and TRBJ2-3; 9 positions match TRBD2. Per the germline V gene, CDR1 is SGHTA and CDR2 is FQGNSA. With 4 bases clipped from V and 3 bases from J, the junction kept 8 bases outside the gene matches. The CDR3 sequence is 16 residues long.

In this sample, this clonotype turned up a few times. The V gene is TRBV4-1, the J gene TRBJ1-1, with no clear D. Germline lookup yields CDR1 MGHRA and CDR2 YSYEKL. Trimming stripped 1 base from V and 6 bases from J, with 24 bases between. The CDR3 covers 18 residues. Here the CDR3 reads CASSQGRGGSVSSAEAFF. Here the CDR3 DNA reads TGCGCCAGCAGCCAAGGACGCGGAGGGTCCGTCTCTTCCGCTGAAGCTTTCTTT.

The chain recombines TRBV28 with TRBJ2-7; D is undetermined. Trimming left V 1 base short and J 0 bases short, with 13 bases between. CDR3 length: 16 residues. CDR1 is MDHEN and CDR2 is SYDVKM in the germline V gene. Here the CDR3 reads CASSLSVGPDSYEQYF. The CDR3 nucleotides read TGTGCCAGCAGTTTATCAGTAGGGCCTGACTCCTACGAGCAGTACTTC.

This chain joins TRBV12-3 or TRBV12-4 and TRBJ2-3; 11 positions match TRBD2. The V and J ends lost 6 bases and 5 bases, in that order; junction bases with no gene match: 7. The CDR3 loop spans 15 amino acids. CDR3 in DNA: TGTGCCAGCAGACTTAGCGGGAGGGCGAGAGATACGCAGTATTTT. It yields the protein CASRLSGRARDTQYF.

The CDR3 DNA reads as TGCGCCAGCAGCTCCGGGACAGGGGCCCACTACGAGCAGTACTTC. Translated, it gives CASSSGTGAHYEQYF. The chain carries TRBV5-1 and TRBJ2-7; 10 nucleotides align to TRBD1. The CDR3 covers 15 residues. The J segment lost 3 bases and the V segment lost 3 bases, leaving 6 bases of the junction unmatched. Germline CDR1 reads SGHRS; CDR2 reads YFSETQ. The whole variable domain, remainder taken from reference TRBV5-1 and TRBJ2-7, is KAGVTQTPRYLIKTRGQQVTLSCSPISGHRSVSWYQQTPGQGLQFLFEYFSETQRNKGNFPGRFSGRQFSNSRSEMNVSTLELGDSALYLCASSSGTGAHYEQYFGPGTRLTVT.

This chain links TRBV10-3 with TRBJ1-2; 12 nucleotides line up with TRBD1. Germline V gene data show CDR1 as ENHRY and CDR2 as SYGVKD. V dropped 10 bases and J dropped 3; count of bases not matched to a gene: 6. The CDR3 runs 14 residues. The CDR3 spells CATAGTGGDYGYTF. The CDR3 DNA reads TGTGCCACCGCAGGGACAGGGGGCGACTATGGCTACACCTTC.

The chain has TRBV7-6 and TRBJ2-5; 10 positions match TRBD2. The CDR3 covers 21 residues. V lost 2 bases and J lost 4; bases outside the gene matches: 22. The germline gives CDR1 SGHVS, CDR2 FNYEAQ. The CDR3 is CASSLLGTVPLGLAGVETQYF. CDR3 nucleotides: TGTGCCAGCAGCTTACTTGGGACTGTCCCTCTGGGGCTAGCGGGAGTAGAGACCCAGTACTTC.

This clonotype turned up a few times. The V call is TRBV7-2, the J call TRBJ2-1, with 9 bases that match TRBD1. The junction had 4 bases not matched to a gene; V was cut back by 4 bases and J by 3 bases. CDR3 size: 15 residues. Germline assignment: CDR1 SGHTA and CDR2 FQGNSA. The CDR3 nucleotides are TGTGCCAGCAGCTCACAGGGGGCGAACTACAATGAGCAGTTCTTC. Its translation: CASSSQGANYNEQFF.

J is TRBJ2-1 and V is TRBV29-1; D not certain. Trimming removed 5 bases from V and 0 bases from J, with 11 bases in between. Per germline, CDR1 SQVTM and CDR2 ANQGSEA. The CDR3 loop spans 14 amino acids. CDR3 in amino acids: CSVSDPFSYNEQFF. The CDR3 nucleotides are TGCAGCGTTTCGGACCCTTTCTCCTACAATGAGCAGTTCTTC.

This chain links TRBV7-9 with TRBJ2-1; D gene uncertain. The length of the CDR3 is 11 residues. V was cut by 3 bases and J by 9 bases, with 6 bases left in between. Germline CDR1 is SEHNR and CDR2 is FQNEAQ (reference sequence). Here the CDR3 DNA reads TGTGCCAGCAGCTTTAGCAGTGAGCAGTTCTTC. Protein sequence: CASSFSSEQFF.

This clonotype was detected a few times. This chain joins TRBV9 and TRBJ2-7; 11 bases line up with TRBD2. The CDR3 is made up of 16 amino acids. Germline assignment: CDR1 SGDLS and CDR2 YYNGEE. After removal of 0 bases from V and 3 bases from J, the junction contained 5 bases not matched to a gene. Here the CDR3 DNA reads TGTGCCAGCAGCGTAGGCCCCGGGACTAGCGGCTACGAGCAGTACTTC. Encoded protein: CASSVGPGTSGYEQYF.

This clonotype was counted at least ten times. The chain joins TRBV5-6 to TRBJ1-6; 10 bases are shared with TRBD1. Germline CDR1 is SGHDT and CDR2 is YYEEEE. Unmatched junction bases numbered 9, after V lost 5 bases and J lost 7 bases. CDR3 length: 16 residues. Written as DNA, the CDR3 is TGTGCCAGCAGTTCTGACAGGGGGCGAACAAATTCACCCCTCCACTTT. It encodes CASSSDRGRTNSPLHF.

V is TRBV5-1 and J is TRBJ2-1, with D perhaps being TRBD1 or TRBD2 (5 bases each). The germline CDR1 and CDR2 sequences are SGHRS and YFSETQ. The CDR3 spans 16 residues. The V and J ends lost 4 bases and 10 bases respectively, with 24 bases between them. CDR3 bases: TGCGCCAGCAGCGATCACAGGAGAGCACAGACGGGGGAGCAGTTCTTC. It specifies CASSDHRRAQTGEQFF.

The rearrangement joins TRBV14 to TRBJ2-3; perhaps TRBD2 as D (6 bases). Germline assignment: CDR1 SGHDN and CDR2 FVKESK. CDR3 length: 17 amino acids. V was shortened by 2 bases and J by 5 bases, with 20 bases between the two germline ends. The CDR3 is CASSQRIRDFTGDTQYF. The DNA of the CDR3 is TGTGCCAGCAGCCAACGAATCCGGGACTTTACGGGAGATACGCAGTATTTT.

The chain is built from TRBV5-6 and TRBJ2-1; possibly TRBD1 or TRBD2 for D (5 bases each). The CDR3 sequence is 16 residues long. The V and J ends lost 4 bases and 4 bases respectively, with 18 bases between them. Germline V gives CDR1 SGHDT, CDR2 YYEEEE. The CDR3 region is CASSPRTVRGYNEQFF. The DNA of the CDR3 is TGTGCCAGCAGCCCCCGGACTGTGAGGGGTTACAATGAGCAGTTCTTC.

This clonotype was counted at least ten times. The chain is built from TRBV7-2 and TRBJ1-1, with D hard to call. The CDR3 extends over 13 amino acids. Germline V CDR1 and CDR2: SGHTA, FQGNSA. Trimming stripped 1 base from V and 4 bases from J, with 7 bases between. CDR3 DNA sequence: TGTGCCAGCAGCTTAGTCTCCACCACTGAAGCTTTCTTT. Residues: CASSLVSTTEAFF.

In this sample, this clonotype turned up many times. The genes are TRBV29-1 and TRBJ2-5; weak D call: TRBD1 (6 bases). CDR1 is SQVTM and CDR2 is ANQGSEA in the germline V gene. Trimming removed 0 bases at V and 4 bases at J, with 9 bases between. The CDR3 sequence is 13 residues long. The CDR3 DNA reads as TGCAGCGTTGAAGAGTCCAGGGGAGAGACCCAGTACTTC. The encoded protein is CSVEESRGETQYF.

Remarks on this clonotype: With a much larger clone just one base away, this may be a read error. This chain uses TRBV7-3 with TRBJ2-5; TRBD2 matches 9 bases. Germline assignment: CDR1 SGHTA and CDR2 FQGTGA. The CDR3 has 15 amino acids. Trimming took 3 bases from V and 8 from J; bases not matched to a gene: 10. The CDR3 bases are TGTGCCAGCAGCTTCCAAGCGGGAGGACGGGACACCCAGTACTTC. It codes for CASSFQAGGRDTQYF.

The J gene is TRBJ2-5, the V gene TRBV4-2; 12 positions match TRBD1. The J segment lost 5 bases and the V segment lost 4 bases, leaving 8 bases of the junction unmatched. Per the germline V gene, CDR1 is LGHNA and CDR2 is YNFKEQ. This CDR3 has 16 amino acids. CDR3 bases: TGTGCCAGCAGCCTCGGGACAGGGGGCTGGCTTGAGACCCAGTACTTC. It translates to CASSLGTGGWLETQYF.

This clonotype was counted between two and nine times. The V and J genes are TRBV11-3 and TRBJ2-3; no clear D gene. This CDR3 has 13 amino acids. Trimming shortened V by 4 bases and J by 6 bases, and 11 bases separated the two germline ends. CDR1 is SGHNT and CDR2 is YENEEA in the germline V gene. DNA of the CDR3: TGTGCCAGCAGCTCAACCTCCCCGGATACGCAGTATTTT. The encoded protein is CASSSTSPDTQYF.

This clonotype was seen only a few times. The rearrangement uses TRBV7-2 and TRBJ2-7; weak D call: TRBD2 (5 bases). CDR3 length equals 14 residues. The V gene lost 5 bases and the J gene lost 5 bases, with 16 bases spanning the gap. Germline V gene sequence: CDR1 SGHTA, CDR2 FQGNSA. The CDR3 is CASSREGYYNEQYF. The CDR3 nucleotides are TGTGCCAGCAGCCGAGAGGGCTACTATAACGAGCAGTACTTC.

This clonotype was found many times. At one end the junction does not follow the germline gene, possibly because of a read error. The CDR3 DNA sequence: TGTGCTAGTGGCATTTGGAGGGGGGCGCAGATCTTC. Protein sequence: CASGIWRGAQIF. The chain couples TRBV12-5 to TRBJ2-1; the D call may be TRBD1 or TRBD2 (6 bases each). The CDR3 length is 12 residues. Germline CDR1 reads LGHNT; CDR2 reads FRNRAP.

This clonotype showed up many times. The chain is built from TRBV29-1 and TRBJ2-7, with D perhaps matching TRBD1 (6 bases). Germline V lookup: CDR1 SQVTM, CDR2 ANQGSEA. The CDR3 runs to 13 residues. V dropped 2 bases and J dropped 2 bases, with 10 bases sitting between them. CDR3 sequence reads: CSVEKGETYEQYF. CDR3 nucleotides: TGCAGCGTTGAAAAGGGGGAGACCTACGAGCAGTACTTC.

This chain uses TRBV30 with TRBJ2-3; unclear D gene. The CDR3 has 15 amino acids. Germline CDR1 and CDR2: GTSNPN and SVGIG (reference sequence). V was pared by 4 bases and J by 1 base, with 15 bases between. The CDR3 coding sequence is TGTGCCTGGACCCCACCCTCGGCGGGCACAGATACGCAGTATTTT. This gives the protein CAWTPPSAGTDTQYF.

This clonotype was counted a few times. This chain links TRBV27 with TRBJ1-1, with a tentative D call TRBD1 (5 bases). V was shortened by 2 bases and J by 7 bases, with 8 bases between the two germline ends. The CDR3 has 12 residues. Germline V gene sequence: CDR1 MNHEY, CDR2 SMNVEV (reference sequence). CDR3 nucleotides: TGTGCCAGCAGTTTAGGGAGGGGTGAAGCTTTCTTT. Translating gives CASSLGRGEAFF.

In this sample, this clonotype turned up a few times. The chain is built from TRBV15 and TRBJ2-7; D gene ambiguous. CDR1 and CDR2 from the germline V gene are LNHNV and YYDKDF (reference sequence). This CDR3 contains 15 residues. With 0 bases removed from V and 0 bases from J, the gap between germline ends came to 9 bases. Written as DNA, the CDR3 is TGTGCCACCAGCAGAGACAGGCCCAGCTCCTACGAGCAGTACTTC. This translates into CATSRDRPSSYEQYF.

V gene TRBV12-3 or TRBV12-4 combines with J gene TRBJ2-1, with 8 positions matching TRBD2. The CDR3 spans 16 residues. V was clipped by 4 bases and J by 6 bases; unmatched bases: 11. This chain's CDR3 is CASSSGGGRKGNEQFF. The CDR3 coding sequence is TGTGCCAGCAGTTCCGGAGGCGGGAGGAAAGGCAATGAGCAGTTCTTC.

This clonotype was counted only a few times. In DNA, the CDR3 is TGCAGCGTTGGGGGGGGGGGCCGCGAGCAGTACTTC. It translates to CSVGGGGREQYF. The rearrangement links TRBV29-1 to TRBJ2-7; a possible D gene is TRBD2 (7 bases). V lost 4 bases, J lost 6 bases, and 13 bases lay in between. The CDR3 sequence is 12 residues long. Looked up from germline, CDR1 is SQVTM and CDR2 is ANQGSEA.

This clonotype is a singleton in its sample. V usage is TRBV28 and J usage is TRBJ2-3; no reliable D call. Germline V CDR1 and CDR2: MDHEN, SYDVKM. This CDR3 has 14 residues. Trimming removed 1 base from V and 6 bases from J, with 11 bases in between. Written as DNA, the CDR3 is TGTGCCAGCAGTTTATTTTTTGGGGTTGATACGCAGTATTTT. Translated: CASSLFFGVDTQYF.